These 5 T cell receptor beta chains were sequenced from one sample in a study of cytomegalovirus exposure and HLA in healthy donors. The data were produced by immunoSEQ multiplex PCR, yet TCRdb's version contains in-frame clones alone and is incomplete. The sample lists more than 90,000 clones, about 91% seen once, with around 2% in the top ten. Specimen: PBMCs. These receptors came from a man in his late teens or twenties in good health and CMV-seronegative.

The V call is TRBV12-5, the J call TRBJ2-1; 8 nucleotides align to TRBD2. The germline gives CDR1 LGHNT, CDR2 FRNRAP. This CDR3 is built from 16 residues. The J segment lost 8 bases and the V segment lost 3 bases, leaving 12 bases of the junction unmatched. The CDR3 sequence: CASGFRTDTGGDEQFF. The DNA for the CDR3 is TGTGCTAGTGGTTTCCGAACCGATACGGGGGGGGATGAGCAGTTCTTC.

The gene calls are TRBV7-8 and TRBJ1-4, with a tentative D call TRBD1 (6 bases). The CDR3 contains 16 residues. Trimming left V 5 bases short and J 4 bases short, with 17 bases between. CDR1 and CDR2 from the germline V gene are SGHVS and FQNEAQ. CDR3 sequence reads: CASSKEPGHVNEKLFF. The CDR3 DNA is TGTGCCAGCAGCAAAGAGCCGGGACACGTTAATGAAAAACTGTTTTTT.

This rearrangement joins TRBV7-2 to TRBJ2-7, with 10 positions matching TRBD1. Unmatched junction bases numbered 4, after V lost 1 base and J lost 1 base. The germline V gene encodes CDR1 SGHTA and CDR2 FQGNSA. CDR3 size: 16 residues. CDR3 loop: CASSLGTGGRSYEQYF. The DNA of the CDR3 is TGTGCCAGCAGCTTAGGGACAGGGGGGAGGTCCTACGAGCAGTACTTC.

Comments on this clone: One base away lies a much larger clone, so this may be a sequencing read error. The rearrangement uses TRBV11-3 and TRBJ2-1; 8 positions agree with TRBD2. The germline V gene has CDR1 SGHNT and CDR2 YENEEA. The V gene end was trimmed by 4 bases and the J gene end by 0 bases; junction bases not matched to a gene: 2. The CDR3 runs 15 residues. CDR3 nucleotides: TGTGCCAGCAGCTCCGGGACTAGCTCCTACAATGAGCAGTTCTTC. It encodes CASSSGTSSYNEQFF. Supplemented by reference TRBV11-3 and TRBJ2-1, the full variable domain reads EAGVVQSPRYKIIEKKQPVAFWCNPISGHNTLYWYLQNLGQGPELLIRYENEEAVDDSQLPKDRFSAERLKGVDSTLKIQPAELGDSAVYLCASSSGTSSYNEQFFGPGTRLTVL.

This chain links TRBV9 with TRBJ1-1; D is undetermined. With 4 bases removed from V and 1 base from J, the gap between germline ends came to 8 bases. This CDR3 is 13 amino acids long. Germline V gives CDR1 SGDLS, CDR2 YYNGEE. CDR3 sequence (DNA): TGTGCCAGCAGCATCCGAGCGAACACTGAAGCTTTCTTT. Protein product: CASSIRANTEAFF.